The clone carrying this T cell receptor beta chain was seen only a few times. Its matching antigen is unknown. This entry belongs to a study of circulating tumor DNA in untreated peripheral T-cell lymphoma. Before treatment, baseline tumor tissue was collected for sequencing. The method was immunoSEQ multiplex PCR; TCRdb's version includes in-frame clones alone and lacks a portion of them. Among about 7,500 clones listed, around 74% were seen once. Study-level points and caveats: In 75% to 85% of patients, tumor-specific clonotypes were identified.

This CDR3 contains 15 residues. This chain connects TRBV12-1 to TRBJ1-4; the table's D gene call, TRBD1, was not cross checked with the DNA. TRBV12-1 is annotated as a pseudogene. The sample taken for sequencing was tumor tissue. The TCR originated in a human donor with peripheral T-cell lymphoma. CDR3 DNA sequence: TGTGCCAGCAGCGTTTACAGGGGGCAATGTGAAAAACTGTTTTTT. It is translated as CASSVYRGQCEKLFF.